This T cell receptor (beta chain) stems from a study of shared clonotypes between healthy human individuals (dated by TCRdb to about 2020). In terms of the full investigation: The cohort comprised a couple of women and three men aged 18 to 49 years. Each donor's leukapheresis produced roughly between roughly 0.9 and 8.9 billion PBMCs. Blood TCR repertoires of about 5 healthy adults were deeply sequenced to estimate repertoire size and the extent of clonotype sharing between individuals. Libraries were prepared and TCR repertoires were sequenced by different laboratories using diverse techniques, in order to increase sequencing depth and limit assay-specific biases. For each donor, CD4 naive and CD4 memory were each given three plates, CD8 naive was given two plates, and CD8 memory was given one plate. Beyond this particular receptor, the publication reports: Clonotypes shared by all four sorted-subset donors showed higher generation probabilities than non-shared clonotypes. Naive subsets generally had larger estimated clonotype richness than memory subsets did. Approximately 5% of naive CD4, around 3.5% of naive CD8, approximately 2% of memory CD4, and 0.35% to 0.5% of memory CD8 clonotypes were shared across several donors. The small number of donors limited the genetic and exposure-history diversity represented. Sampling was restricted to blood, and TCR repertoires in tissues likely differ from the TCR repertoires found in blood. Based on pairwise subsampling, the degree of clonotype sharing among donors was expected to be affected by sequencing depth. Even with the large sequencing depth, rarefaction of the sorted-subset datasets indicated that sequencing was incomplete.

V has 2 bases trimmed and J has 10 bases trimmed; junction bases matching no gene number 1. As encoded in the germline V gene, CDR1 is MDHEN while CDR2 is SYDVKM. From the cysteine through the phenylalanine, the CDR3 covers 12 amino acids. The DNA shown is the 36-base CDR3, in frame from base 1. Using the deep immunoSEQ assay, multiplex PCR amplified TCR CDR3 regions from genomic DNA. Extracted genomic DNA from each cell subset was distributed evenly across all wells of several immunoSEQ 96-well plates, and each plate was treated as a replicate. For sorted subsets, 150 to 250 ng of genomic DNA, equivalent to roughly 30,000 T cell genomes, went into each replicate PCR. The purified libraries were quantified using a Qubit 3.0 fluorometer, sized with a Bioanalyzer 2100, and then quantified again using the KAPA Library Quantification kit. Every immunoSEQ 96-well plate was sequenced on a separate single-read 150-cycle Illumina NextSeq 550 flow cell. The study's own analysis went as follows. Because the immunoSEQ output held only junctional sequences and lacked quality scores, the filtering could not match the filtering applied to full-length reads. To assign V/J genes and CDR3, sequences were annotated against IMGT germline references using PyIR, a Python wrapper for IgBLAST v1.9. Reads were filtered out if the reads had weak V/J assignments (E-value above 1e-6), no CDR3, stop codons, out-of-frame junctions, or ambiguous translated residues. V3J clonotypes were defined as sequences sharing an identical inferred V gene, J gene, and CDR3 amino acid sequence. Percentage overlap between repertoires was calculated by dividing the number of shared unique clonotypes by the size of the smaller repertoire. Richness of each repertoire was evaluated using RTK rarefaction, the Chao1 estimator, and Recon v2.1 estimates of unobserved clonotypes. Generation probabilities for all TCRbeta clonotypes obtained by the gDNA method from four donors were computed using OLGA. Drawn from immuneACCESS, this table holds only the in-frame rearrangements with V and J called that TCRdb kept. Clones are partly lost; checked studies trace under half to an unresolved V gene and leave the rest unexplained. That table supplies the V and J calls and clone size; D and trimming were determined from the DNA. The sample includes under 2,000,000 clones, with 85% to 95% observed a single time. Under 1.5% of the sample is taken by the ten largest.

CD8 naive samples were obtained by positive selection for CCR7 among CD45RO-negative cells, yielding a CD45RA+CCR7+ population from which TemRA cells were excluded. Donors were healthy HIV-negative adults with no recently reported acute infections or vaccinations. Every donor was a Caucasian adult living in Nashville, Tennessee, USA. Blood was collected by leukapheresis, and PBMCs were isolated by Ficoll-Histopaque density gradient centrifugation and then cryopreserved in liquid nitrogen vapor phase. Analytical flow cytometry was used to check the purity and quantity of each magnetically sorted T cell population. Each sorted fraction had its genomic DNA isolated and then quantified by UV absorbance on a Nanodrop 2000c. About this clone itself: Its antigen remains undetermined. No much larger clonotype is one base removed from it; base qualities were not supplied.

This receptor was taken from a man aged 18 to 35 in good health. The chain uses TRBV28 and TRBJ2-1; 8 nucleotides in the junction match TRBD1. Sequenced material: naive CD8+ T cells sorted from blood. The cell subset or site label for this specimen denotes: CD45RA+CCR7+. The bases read TGTGCCAGCAGTTTAACAGGGGGAGAGCAGTTCTTC. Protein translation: CASSLTGGEQFF.